The entry below describes one T cell receptor (beta chain). The CDR3 runs to 15 residues. Deletions cut 2 bases from V and 6 bases from J, with 15 bases between. CDR1 is SGHTA and CDR2 is FQGNSA in the germline V gene. Using unique molecular identifiers, the investigators prepared the TCRbeta library. TCRdb reprocessed the PCR reads via MiXCR and lists one record per CDR3 protein. Of 420,000 or so distinct CDR3 sequences in the sample, under 13% were seen once. This sample was included in a study of T-cell reconstitution after alpha-beta-depleted transplantation in children. This material consisted of PBMCs from the stem cell graft donor, taken from the stem cell graft. The clonotype was recovered from a human donor who donated a stem cell graft to a child with acute myeloid leukemia. The chain joins TRBV7-2 to TRBJ2-3; no clear D gene. CDR3 in DNA: TGTGCCAGCAGCTTATCGGTGTCGGGTGTGGATACGCAGTATTTT. Amino acids: CASSLSVSGVDTQYF.